The 20 T cell receptor beta chains below come from one sample, sequenced in a study of shared T cell receptors in the human thymus. Libraries were prepared by immunoSEQ multiplex PCR; TCRdb keeps only in-frame clonotypes and omits some of them. Among hundreds of thousands of clones listed, more than 70% were seen once. This same sample was also part of a study on human thymus T cells.

Sequencing was carried out using thymocytes. These receptors were taken from a boy under two years old with a congenital heart defect.

This sequence joins TRBV10-2 and TRBJ2-5; 14 bases line up with TRBD2. The trim removed 6 bases at V and 4 bases at J, leaving 4 bases unmatched. The CDR3 consists of 15 residues. Germline CDR1 WSHSY, CDR2 SAAADI. The CDR3 DNA is TGCGCCAGCAGCTTCGGGACTAGCGGGAGAGAGACCCAGTACTTC. It yields the protein CASSFGTSGRETQYF.

This clone was detected once. CDR3 sequence: CASSAGTDNNYGYTF. The CDR3 nucleotides read TGTGCCAGCAGCGCCGGGACAGATAATAACTATGGCTACACCTTC. This chain joins TRBV5-4 and TRBJ1-2; 7 nucleotides match TRBD1. CDR1 SGHNT and CDR2 YYREEE come from the germline V gene (reference sequence). The CDR3 is made up of 15 amino acids. J was trimmed by 1 base and V by 4 bases; bases with no gene match: 7.

V gene TRBV11-2 combines with J gene TRBJ2-7; D not resolved. Germline CDR1 SGHAT, CDR2 FQNNGV. V lost 0 bases, J lost 3 bases, and 12 bases lay in between. This CDR3 contains 15 residues. In DNA, the CDR3 is TGTGCCAGCAGCTTAGATCCAGGCCGAAACTACGAGCAGTACTTC. It specifies CASSLDPGRNYEQYF.

This clone has just a few counts. The chain combines TRBV5-8 with TRBJ1-3; D might be TRBD1 (5 bases). CDR3 length: 14 residues. V gave up 0 bases and J gave up 3 bases, with 7 bases separating them. In germline, CDR1 is SGHTS, CDR2 YDEGEE. The CDR3 protein is CASSLDRGGNTIYF. Here the CDR3 DNA reads TGTGCCAGCAGCTTGGATAGGGGTGGAAACACCATATATTTT. Full variable domain (remainder filled in from reference TRBV5-8 and TRBJ1-3): EAGVTQSPTHLIKTRGQQATLRCSPISGHTSVYWYQQALGLGLQFLLWYDEGEERNRGNFPPRFSGRQFPNYSSELNVNALELEDSALYLCASSLDRGGNTIYFGEGSWLTVV.

The DNA for the CDR3 is TGTGCCAGCAGCCAGTGGGTAGCACCTGGGGCCAACGTCCTGACTTTC. Amino acid sequence: CASSQWVAPGANVLTF. The rearrangement uses TRBV14 and TRBJ2-6; D is uncertain. With 3 bases removed from V and 2 bases from J, the gap between germline ends came to 11 bases. The CDR3 sequence is 16 residues long. The germline V gene has CDR1 SGHDN and CDR2 FVKESK.

About this clone itself: Other DNA sequences from this sample encode an identical CDR3 as well. V is TRBV19 and J is TRBJ2-7; 9 bases are shared with TRBD1. The germline V gene has CDR1 LNHDA and CDR2 SQIVND (reference sequence). The CDR3 extends over 13 amino acids. With V trimmed by 6 bases and J by 3 bases, 3 bases remained unmatched. This CDR3 reads CASSPTGGYEQYF. The CDR3 bases are TGTGCCAGTAGCCCGACAGGGGGCTACGAGCAGTACTTC.

This clone has more than one count but fewer than ten. This chain uses TRBV28 with TRBJ2-7; the D is unclear. Trimming left V 3 bases short and J 3 bases short, with 12 bases between. The CDR3 length is 14 residues. Germline V gene sequence: CDR1 MDHEN, CDR2 SYDVKM. The CDR3 sequence is CASSLPVPYYEQYF. DNA of the CDR3: TGTGCCAGCAGTTTGCCAGTCCCGTACTACGAGCAGTACTTC.

The genes are TRBV4-3 and TRBJ2-1; TRBD2 matches 7 bases. Germline V gene data show CDR1 as LGHNA and CDR2 as YSLEER. There are 15 residues in the CDR3. With 2 bases clipped from V and 7 bases from J, the junction kept 8 bases outside the gene matches. The CDR3, as DNA: TGCGCCAGCAGCCAACGATGGGACTACCGGAATGAGCAGTTCTTC. Translating gives CASSQRWDYRNEQFF.

The V and J genes are TRBV9 and TRBJ2-1; maybe TRBD1 (5 bases). V was shortened by 9 bases and J by 0 bases, with 10 bases between the two germline ends. CDR3 size: 13 residues. Germline V CDR1 and CDR2: SGDLS, YYNGEE. CDR3 protein: CATGHCSYNEQFF. The DNA for the CDR3 is TGTGCCACCGGACACTGCTCCTACAATGAGCAGTTCTTC.

The chain is built from TRBV4-3 and TRBJ2-1; 10 positions match TRBD2. Germline CDR1 LGHNA, CDR2 YSLEER. The CDR3 extends over 16 amino acids. V lost 0 bases to trimming and J lost 10 bases; unmatched junction nucleotides: 9. CDR3 sequence: CASSQDRERGGHEQFF. For the CDR3, the DNA is TGCGCCAGCAGCCAAGATCGGGAGCGGGGGGGCCACGAGCAGTTCTTC.

This rearrangement joins TRBV10-2 to TRBJ2-1; no firm D call. The CDR3 covers 13 residues. Per the germline V gene, CDR1 is WSHSY and CDR2 is SAAADI. V was trimmed by 3 bases and J by 3 bases, leaving 6 bases between them. CDR3 in DNA: TGCGCCAGCAGTGACAGGAACTACAATGAGCAGTTCTTC. Translated: CASSDRNYNEQFF.

This chain uses TRBV11-2 with TRBJ2-7; tentative D call: TRBD1 (8 bases). This CDR3 is 15 amino acids long. Trimming took off 7 bases at V and 1 base at J, with 17 bases between the two ends. Germline CDR1 reads SGHAT; CDR2 reads FQNNGV. The CDR3 bases are TGTGCCAGCAACCAGGGGGCTAGCGGATCCTACGAGCAGTACTTC. It translates to CASNQGASGSYEQYF.

The chain couples TRBV5-1 to TRBJ2-3; possible D gene TRBD2, 6 bases. Trimming shortened V by 4 bases and J by 2 bases, and 11 bases separated the two germline ends. CDR1 SGHRS and CDR2 YFSETQ come from the germline V gene. The CDR3 has 14 amino acids. The CDR3 DNA reads TGCGCCAGCAGCCCCGGGGACTCCACAGATACGCAGTATTTT. Translation: CASSPGDSTDTQYF.

This chain connects TRBV13 to TRBJ2-1, with TRBD1 matching 12 bases. Germline trimming cut 4 bases from V and 4 bases from J; bases unmatched to any gene: 8. Germline CDR1 and CDR2: PRHDT and FYEKMQ (reference sequence). The CDR3 has 17 amino acids. The CDR3 loop is CASSSGWDRGRYNEQFF. The DNA of the CDR3 is TGTGCCAGCAGCTCGGGGTGGGACAGGGGGCGATACAATGAGCAGTTCTTC.

The rearrangement links TRBV5-1 to TRBJ2-5; perhaps TRBD2 as D (6 bases). In germline, CDR1 is SGHRS, CDR2 YFSETQ. The V end lost 4 bases, the J end lost 5 bases, and 15 bases lay between the germline ends. CDR3 size: 14 residues. CDR3 DNA: TGCGCCAGCAGCGGCACGGGAGAGGGGGAGACCCAGTACTTC. This codes for CASSGTGEGETQYF.

J is TRBJ1-3 and V is TRBV6-5; 8 bases line up with TRBD1. Germline CDR1 and CDR2: MNHEY and SVGAGI. V was clipped by 2 bases and J by 3 bases; unmatched bases: 3. This CDR3 has 15 residues. The CDR3 nucleotides are TGTGCCAGCAGTTACCGGACAGGGAATGGAAACACCATATATTTT. This codes for CASSYRTGNGNTIYF.

The V and J genes are TRBV15 and TRBJ1-6; D is uncertain. V gave up 1 base and J gave up 10 bases, with 14 bases separating them. The CDR3 loop spans 15 amino acids. Germline CDR1 reads LNHNV; CDR2 reads YYDKDF (reference sequence). CDR3 residues: CATSRGPRFVSPLHF. The CDR3 DNA sequence: TGTGCCACCAGCAGAGGCCCCAGATTTGTCTCACCCCTCCACTTT.

The chain links TRBV11-3 to TRBJ2-7; 10 bases map to TRBD2. Trimming at V came to 5 bases and at J to 3 bases, leaving 10 bases not matched to a gene. Germline lookup yields CDR1 SGHNT and CDR2 YENEEA. The CDR3 is made up of 16 amino acids. Here the CDR3 reads CASSPSPLAGLYEQYF. Here the CDR3 DNA reads TGTGCCAGCAGCCCTAGCCCACTAGCGGGGCTCTACGAGCAGTACTTC.

DNA of the CDR3: TGTGCCAGCAGTTTCTTCGGGAGCTCCTACGAGCAGTACTTC. Its translation is CASSFFGSSYEQYF. The V gene is TRBV28, the J gene TRBJ2-7; possibly TRBD2 for D (6 bases). The germline CDR1 and CDR2 sequences are MDHEN and SYDVKM. V was pared by 3 bases and J by 0 bases, with 9 bases between. CDR3 length equals 14 residues.

The chain joins TRBV4-3 to TRBJ2-5, with D perhaps matching TRBD2 (6 bases). The CDR3 runs 17 residues. CDR1 LGHNA and CDR2 YSLEER come from the germline V gene. Trimming cost V 1 base and J 1 base, with 16 bases left between them. The CDR3 reads CASSQVLGGKGQETQYF. As DNA, the CDR3 is TGCGCCAGCAGCCAAGTATTGGGCGGGAAGGGCCAAGAGACCCAGTACTTC.